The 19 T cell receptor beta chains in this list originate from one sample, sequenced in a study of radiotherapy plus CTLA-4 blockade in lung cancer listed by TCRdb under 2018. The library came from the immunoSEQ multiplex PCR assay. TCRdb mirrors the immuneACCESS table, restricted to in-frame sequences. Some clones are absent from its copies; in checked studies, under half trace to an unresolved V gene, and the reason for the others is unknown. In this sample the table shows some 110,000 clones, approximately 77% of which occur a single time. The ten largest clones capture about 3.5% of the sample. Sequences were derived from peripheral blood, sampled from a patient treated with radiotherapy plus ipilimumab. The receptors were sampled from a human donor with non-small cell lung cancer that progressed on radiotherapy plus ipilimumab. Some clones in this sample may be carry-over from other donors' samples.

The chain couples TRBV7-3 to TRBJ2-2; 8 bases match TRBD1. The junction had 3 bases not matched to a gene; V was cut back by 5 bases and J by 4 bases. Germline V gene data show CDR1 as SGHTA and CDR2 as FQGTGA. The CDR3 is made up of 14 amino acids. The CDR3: CASSQGAGTGELFF. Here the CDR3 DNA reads TGTGCCAGCAGCCAGGGGGCTGGCACCGGGGAGCTGTTTTTT.

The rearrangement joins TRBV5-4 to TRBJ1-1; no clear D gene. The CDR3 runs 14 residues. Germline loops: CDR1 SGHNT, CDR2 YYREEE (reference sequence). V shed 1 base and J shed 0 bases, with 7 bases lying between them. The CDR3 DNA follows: TGTGCCAGCAGCTTGAGGCAAATGAACACTGAAGCTTTCTTT. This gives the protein CASSLRQMNTEAFF. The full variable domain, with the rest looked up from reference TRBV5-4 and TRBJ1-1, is ETGVTQSPTHLIKTRGQQVTLRCSSQSGHNTVSWYQQALGQGPQFIFQYYREEENGRGNFPPRFSGLQFPNYSSELNVNALELDDSALYLCASSLRQMNTEAFFGQGTRLTVV.

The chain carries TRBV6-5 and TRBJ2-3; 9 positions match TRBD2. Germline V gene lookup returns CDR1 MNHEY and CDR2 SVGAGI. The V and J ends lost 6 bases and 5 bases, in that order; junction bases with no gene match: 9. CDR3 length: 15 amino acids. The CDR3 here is CASSRSGGRVDTQYF. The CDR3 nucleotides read TGTGCCAGCAGCAGAAGCGGGGGGAGAGTAGATACGCAGTATTTT.

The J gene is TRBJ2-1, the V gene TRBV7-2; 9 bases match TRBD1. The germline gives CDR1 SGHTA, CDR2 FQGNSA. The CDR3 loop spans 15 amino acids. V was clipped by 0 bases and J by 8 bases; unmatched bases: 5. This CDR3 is CASSLALRDRDEQFF. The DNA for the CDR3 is TGTGCCAGCAGCTTAGCCCTCCGGGACAGGGATGAGCAGTTCTTC.

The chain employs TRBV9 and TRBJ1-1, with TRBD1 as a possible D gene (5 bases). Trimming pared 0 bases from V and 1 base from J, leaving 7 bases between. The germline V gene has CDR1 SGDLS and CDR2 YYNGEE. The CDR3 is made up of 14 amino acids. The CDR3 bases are TGTGCCAGCAGCGTAGACAGGAGGAACACTGAAGCTTTCTTT. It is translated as CASSVDRRNTEAFF.

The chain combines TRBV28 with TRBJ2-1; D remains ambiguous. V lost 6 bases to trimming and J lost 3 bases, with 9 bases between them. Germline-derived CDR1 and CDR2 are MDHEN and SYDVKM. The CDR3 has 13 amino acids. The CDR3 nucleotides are TGTGCCAGCAGAAGGGTTTACTACAATGAGCAGTTCTTC. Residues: CASRRVYYNEQFF.

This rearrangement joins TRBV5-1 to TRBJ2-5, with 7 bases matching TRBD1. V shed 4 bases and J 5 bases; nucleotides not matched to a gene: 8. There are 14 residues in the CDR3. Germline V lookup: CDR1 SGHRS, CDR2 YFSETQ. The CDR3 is CASSSPRGIETQYF. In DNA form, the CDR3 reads TGCGCCAGCAGCAGCCCCAGGGGGATTGAGACCCAGTACTTC.

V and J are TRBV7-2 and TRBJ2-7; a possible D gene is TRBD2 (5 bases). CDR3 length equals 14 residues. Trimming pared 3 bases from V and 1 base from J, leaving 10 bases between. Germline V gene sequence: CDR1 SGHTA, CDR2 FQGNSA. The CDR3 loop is CASSLSGKSYEQYF. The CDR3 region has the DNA TGTGCCAGCAGCTTGAGCGGAAAATCCTACGAGCAGTACTTC.

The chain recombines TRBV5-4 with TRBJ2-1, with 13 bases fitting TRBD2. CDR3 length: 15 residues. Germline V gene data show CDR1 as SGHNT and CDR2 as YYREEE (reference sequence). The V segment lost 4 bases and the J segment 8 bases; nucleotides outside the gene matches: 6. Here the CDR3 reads CASSKGLAGIYEQFF. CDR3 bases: TGTGCCAGCAGCAAGGGACTAGCGGGGATCTATGAGCAGTTCTTC.

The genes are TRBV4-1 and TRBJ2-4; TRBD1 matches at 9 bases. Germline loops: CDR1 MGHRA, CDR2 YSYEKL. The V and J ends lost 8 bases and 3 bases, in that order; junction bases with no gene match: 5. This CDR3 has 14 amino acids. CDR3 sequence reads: CASAPTGGKNIQYF. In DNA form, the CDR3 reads TGCGCCAGCGCCCCGACAGGGGGCAAAAACATTCAGTACTTC.

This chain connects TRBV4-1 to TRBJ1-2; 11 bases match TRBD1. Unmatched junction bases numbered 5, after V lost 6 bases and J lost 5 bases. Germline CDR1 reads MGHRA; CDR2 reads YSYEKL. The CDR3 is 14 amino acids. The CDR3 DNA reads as TGCGCCAGCAGTCGGACAGGGGGCGCTTATGGCTACACCTTC. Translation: CASSRTGGAYGYTF.

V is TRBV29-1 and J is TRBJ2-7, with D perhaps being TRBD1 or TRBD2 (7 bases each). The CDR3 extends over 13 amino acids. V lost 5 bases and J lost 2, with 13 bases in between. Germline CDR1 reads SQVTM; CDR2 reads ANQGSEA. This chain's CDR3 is CSVQGGRTYEQYF. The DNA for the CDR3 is TGCAGCGTTCAGGGGGGGAGAACCTACGAGCAGTACTTC.

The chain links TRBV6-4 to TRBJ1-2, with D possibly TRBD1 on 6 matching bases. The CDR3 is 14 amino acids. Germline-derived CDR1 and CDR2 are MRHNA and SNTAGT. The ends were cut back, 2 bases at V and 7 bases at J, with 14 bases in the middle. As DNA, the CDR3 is TGTGCCAGCAGTGACAGATGGGGGGCTGGTGGCTACACCTTC. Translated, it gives CASSDRWGAGGYTF.

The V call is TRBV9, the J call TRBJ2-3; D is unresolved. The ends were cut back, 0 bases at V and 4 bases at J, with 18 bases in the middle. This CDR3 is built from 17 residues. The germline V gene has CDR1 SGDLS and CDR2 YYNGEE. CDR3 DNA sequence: TGTGCCAGCAGCGTAGGGTGGGGTGGAAGTGGGGCAGATACGCAGTATTTT. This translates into CASSVGWGGSGADTQYF.

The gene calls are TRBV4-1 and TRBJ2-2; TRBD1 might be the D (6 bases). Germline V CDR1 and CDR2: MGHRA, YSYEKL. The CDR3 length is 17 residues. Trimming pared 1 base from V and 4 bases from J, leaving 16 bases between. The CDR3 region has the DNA TGCGCCAGCAGCCAAGGAAGGGCGAGGGGGAGCACCGGGGAGCTGTTTTTT. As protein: CASSQGRARGSTGELFF.

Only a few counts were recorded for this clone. CDR3 amino acids: CASSVDGTGVNEQFF. As DNA, the CDR3 is TGTGCCAGCAGCGTAGATGGGACAGGGGTCAATGAGCAGTTCTTC. The chain employs TRBV9 and TRBJ2-1; TRBD1 matches at 10 bases. There are 15 residues in the CDR3. Germline V gives CDR1 SGDLS, CDR2 YYNGEE. V dropped 0 bases and J dropped 6; count of bases not matched to a gene: 3.

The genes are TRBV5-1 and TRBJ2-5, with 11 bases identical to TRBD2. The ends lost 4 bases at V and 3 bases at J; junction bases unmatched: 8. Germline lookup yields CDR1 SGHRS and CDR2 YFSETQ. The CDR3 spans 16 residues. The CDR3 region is CASSTTLTSGEETQYF. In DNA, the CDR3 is TGCGCCAGCAGCACAACTCTGACTAGCGGGGAAGAGACCCAGTACTTC. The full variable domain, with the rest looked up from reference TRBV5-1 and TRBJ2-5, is KAGVTQTPRYLIKTRGQQVTLSCSPISGHRSVSWYQQTPGQGLQFLFEYFSETQRNKGNFPGRFSGRQFSNSRSEMNVSTLELGDSALYLCASSTTLTSGEETQYFGPGTRLLVL.

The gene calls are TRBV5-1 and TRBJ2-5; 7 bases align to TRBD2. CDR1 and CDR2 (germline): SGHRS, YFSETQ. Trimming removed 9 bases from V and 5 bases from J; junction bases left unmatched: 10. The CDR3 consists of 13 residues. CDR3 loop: CATSKGSGETQYF. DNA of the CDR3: TGCGCCACGTCCAAAGGTAGCGGGGAGACCCAGTACTTC.

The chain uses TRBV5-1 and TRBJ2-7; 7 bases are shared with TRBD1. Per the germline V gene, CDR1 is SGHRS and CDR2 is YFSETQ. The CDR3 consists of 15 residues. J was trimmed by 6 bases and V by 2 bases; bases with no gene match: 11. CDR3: CASSLGDRLASEQYF. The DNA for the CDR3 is TGCGCCAGCAGCTTAGGGGACAGACTCGCATCCGAGCAGTACTTC.